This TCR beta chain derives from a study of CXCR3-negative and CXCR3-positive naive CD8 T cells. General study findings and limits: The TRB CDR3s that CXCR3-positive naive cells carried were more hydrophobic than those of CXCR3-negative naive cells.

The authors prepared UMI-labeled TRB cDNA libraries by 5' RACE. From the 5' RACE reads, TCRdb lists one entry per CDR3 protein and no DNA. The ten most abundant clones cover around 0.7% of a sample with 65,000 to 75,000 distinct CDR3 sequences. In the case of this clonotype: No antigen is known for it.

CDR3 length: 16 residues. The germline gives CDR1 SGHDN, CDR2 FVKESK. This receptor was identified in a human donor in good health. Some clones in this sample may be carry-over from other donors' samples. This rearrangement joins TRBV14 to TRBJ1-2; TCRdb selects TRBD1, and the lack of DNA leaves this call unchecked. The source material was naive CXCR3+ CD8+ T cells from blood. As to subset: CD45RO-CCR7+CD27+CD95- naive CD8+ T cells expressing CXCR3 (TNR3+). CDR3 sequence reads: CASSQDTTPRAYGYTF.